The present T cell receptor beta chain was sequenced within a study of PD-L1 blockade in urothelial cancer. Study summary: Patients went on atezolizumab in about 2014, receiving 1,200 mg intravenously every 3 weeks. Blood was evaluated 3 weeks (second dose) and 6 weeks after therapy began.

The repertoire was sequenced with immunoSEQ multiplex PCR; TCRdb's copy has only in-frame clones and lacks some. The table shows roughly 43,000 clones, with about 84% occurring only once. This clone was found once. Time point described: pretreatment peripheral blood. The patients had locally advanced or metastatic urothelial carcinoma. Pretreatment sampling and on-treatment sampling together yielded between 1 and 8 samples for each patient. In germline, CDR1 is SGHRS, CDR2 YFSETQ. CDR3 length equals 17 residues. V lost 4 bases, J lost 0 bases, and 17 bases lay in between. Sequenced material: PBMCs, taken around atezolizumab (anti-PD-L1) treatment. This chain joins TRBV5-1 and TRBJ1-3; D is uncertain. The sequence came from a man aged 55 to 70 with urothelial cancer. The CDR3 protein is CASSPGGGGLSGNTIYF. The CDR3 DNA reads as TGCGCCAGCAGCCCCGGAGGCGGTGGACTCTCTGGAAACACCATATATTTT.